The 26 T cell receptor beta chains reported below all come from one sample, sequenced in a study of T cells in Graves' hyperthyroidism and ophthalmopathy. RNA transcripts yielded amplified TCR beta CDR3 regions. HTBI primers drove first-round RT-PCR of the TCR CDR3. TCRdb re-called the multiplex PCR reads through MiXCR, storing one row per CDR3 protein. The sample records roughly 520,000 distinct CDR3 sequences, around 24% being singletons. The specimen sequenced was blood. These receptors originate from a woman in her twenties or thirties with Graves' ophthalmopathy.

The chain joins TRBV20-1 to TRBJ1-5; D is undetermined. CDR3 size: 14 residues. The V gene lost 0 bases and the J gene lost 0 bases, with 6 bases spanning the gap. CDR1 and CDR2 (germline): DFQATT, SNEGSKA (reference sequence). CDR3 residues: CSAREHSSNQPQHF. As DNA, the CDR3 is TGCAGTGCTAGAGAACACTCTAGCAATCAGCCCCAGCATTTT.

This clonotype was counted between two and nine times. The genes are TRBV19 and TRBJ1-1; 9 positions agree with TRBD1. J was trimmed by 1 base and V by 6 bases; bases with no gene match: 15. Germline V gene data show CDR1 as LNHDA and CDR2 as SQIVND (reference sequence). The CDR3 has 18 residues. The CDR3 spells CASSSPNRGRGRNTEAFF. The CDR3 DNA follows: TGTGCCAGTAGCTCTCCGAACAGGGGGCGCGGTAGGAACACTGAAGCTTTCTTT.

The chain couples TRBV7-9 to TRBJ2-7, with TRBD1 matching 7 bases. Germline loops: CDR1 SEHNR, CDR2 FQNEAQ (reference sequence). The CDR3 covers 14 residues. The ends lost 5 bases at V and 2 bases at J; junction bases unmatched: 6. The CDR3, as DNA: TGTGCCAGCAGCAAGGGACAGCTCACCTACGAGCAGTACTTC. It codes for CASSKGQLTYEQYF.

This clonotype occurred a few times. Sequence at one end of the junction differs from germline and may be a read error. This chain connects TRBV5-1 to TRBJ2-4; possibly TRBD2 for D (5 bases). Germline loops: CDR1 SGHRS, CDR2 YFSETQ. The CDR3 spans 15 residues. The CDR3 loop is CASSLVPGSKNIKYF. Written as DNA, the CDR3 is TGCGCCAGCAGCTTGGTGCCGGGATCCAAAAACATTAAGTACTTC.

J is TRBJ2-5 and V is TRBV4-1, with TRBD2 as a possible D gene (6 bases). Between the trimmed V and J ends, which lost 3 bases and 3 bases, there was a span of 17 bases. The CDR3 is made up of 16 amino acids. CDR1 is MGHRA and CDR2 is YSYEKL in the germline V gene. CDR3 protein: CASSQPTAGSKETQYF. CDR3 coding DNA: TGCGCCAGCAGCCAGCCCACGGCGGGGTCCAAAGAGACCCAGTACTTC.

At least ten counts were recorded for this clonotype. The V gene is TRBV12-3 or TRBV12-4, the J gene TRBJ1-2, with a possible D match to TRBD1 (5 bases). The CDR3 consists of 15 residues. Between the trimmed V and J ends, which lost 5 bases and 0 bases, there was a span of 13 bases. The CDR3 here is CASSTRATANYGYTF. The CDR3 region has the DNA TGTGCCAGCAGTACCCGGGCGACAGCTAACTATGGCTACACCTTC.

V gene TRBV20-1 combines with J gene TRBJ2-7; 11 bases are shared with TRBD1. With V trimmed by 0 bases and J by 3 bases, 7 bases remained unmatched. The CDR3 sequence is 16 residues long. Germline V CDR1 and CDR2: DFQATT, SNEGSKA (reference sequence). As DNA, the CDR3 is TGCAGTGCTAGAGATTGGGGTGGGACAGGGGGCTACGAGCAGTACTTC. As protein: CSARDWGGTGGYEQYF.

There are many counts of this clonotype. The genes are TRBV12-3 or TRBV12-4 and TRBJ2-5, with a possible D match to TRBD2 (5 bases). Trimming removed 6 bases at V and 2 bases at J, with 13 bases between. The CDR3 runs to 14 residues. CDR3 in DNA: TGTGCCAGCAGCCAAGAGACGGGACAAGAGACCCAGTACTTC. This encodes CASSQETGQETQYF.

In this sample, this clonotype turned up a few times. The rearrangement uses TRBV28 and TRBJ2-5; weak D call: TRBD1 (5 bases). V was shortened by 5 bases and J by 2 bases, with 21 bases between the two germline ends. Germline V CDR1 and CDR2: MDHEN, SYDVKM. The CDR3 has 17 amino acids. In nucleotides, the CDR3 is TGTGCCAGCAGTCCTAGTAAGGGTAGGGGATGGCAAGAGACCCAGTACTTC. Protein: CASSPSKGRGWQETQYF.

V usage is TRBV12-3 or TRBV12-4 and J usage is TRBJ2-2, with D possibly matching TRBD1 (6 bases). The CDR3 extends over 14 amino acids. V lost 5 bases to trimming and J lost 9 bases, with 16 bases between them. This chain's CDR3 is CASSNRDTSRELFF. The CDR3 bases are TGTGCCAGCAGTAACCGGGACACTTCAAGGGAGCTGTTTTTT.

The genes are TRBV11-2 and TRBJ1-2, with D possibly being TRBD1 (6 bases). This CDR3 has 13 amino acids. The V end was cut by 2 bases, the J end by 9 bases, with 13 bases between. Germline values: CDR1 SGHAT, CDR2 FQNNGV. DNA for the CDR3: TGTGCCAGCAGCTTACTACAGGGCGATCGCTACACCTTC. Its translation: CASSLLQGDRYTF. Looking up the rest from reference TRBV11-2 and TRBJ1-2 gives the full variable domain: EAGVAQSPRYKIIEKRQSVAFWCNPISGHATLYWYQQILGQGPKLLIQFQNNGVVDDSQLPKDRFSAERLKGVDSTLKIQPAKLEDSAVYLCASSLLQGDRYTFGSGTRLTVV.

This clonotype occurred many times. This sequence joins TRBV28 and TRBJ1-2; D is unresolved. The V and J ends lost 2 bases and 6 bases respectively, with 13 bases between them. Per the germline V gene, CDR1 is MDHEN and CDR2 is SYDVKM. CDR3 size: 14 residues. The chain's CDR3 is CASSLPGSYNGYTF. The CDR3 DNA is TGTGCCAGCAGTTTACCTGGGTCTTACAATGGCTACACCTTC.

The chain couples TRBV6-1 to TRBJ1-1; D call uncertain. The CDR3 loop spans 15 amino acids. CDR1 is MNHNS, CDR2 SASEGT, per germline. V was shortened by 5 bases and J by 1 base, with 14 bases between the two germline ends. The CDR3 region has the DNA TGTGCCAGCAGTAAGGTGCGGGTGGAGAACACTGAAGCTTTCTTT. This sequence encodes CASSKVRVENTEAFF.

This clonotype was counted only a few times. V is TRBV27 and J is TRBJ2-3; perhaps TRBD1 as D (6 bases). V was trimmed by 10 bases and J by 3 bases, leaving 20 bases between them. CDR3 length: 15 residues. Germline CDR1 is MNHEY and CDR2 is SMNVEV (reference sequence). CDR3 in DNA: TGTGCCACCTCACAGGGTCTTGTGGGGACAGATACGCAGTATTTT. It specifies CATSQGLVGTDTQYF.

This clonotype was counted many times. V is TRBV28 and J is TRBJ1-2; D is perhaps TRBD1 (5 bases). The CDR3 runs to 12 residues. The germline gives CDR1 MDHEN, CDR2 SYDVKM. The germline V and J ends were trimmed by 6 bases and 3 bases, with 8 bases remaining between them. This CDR3 is CASREGHYGYTF. Here the CDR3 DNA reads TGTGCCAGCAGGGAGGGGCACTATGGCTACACCTTC.

This clonotype was recorded at least ten times. J is TRBJ2-5 and V is TRBV6-2 or TRBV6-3, with a weak D call TRBD2 (6 bases). The ends were cut back, 7 bases at V and 7 bases at J, with 10 bases in the middle. Germline-derived CDR1 and CDR2 are MNHEY and SVGEGT. This CDR3 has 11 amino acids. The CDR3 loop reads CASTHGGTQYF. The CDR3 DNA follows: TGTGCCAGCACCCACGGGGGGACCCAGTACTTC.

The table lists this clonotype with a few counts. V gene TRBV4-1 combines with J gene TRBJ1-1, with D unresolved. V lost 4 bases and J lost 0, with 12 bases in between. The germline CDR1 and CDR2 sequences are MGHRA and YSYEKL. CDR3 length: 15 amino acids. The CDR3 nucleotides read TGCGCCAGCAGCCCCCCCCTAGCCATGAACACTGAAGCTTTCTTT. As protein: CASSPPLAMNTEAFF.

Regarding this clonotype: The missing conserved phenylalanine or tryptophan at the end of this CDR3 makes a read error likely. The chain employs TRBV5-1 and TRBJ1-1; a possible D gene is TRBD1 (6 bases). Trimming shortened V by 6 bases and J by 5 bases, and 14 bases separated the two germline ends. Per the germline V gene, CDR1 is SGHRS and CDR2 is YFSETQ. CDR3 size: 13 residues. The CDR3 region is CASTDTQGTEAFS. The CDR3 coding sequence is TGCGCCAGCACCGACACTCAGGGGACTGAAGCTTTCTCT.

The chain joins TRBV6-5 to TRBJ2-7; 9 positions match TRBD2. This CDR3 contains 16 residues. Germline V gene data show CDR1 as MNHEY and CDR2 as SVGAGI. The junction had 7 bases not matched to a gene; V was cut back by 2 bases and J by 2 bases. The CDR3 region has the DNA TGTGCCAGCAGTTACGCGGGGGGGCTACCAACCTACGAGCAGTACTTC. Its protein product is CASSYAGGLPTYEQYF.

The gene calls are TRBV6-1 and TRBJ1-1, with D unclear. CDR1 and CDR2 (germline): MNHNS, SASEGT. The CDR3 extends over 15 amino acids. V gave up 4 bases and J gave up 1 base, with 13 bases separating them. The DNA for the CDR3 is TGTGCCAGCAGTGTCAAACAGAGTACGAACACTGAAGCTTTCTTT. Translated, it gives CASSVKQSTNTEAFF.

The rearrangement joins TRBV6-1 to TRBJ1-2, with 9 bases aligning to TRBD1. Germline loops: CDR1 MNHNS, CDR2 SASEGT. V dropped 7 bases and J dropped 6; count of bases not matched to a gene: 6. The CDR3 sequence is 13 residues long. The DNA for the CDR3 is TGTGCCAGCAAAAGGGACAGGGTAGATGGCTACACCTTC. It yields the protein CASKRDRVDGYTF.

This clonotype was counted ten times or more. The chain uses TRBV28 and TRBJ1-2; perhaps TRBD1 as D (5 bases). The CDR3 sequence is 14 residues long. The ends were cut back, 0 bases at V and 2 bases at J, with 7 bases in the middle. Germline CDR1 MDHEN, CDR2 SYDVKM. CDR3 region: CASSLWGDNYGYTF. CDR3 nucleotides: TGTGCCAGCAGTTTATGGGGGGACAACTATGGCTACACCTTC.

CDR3 sequence: CASSGDRVRLFF. CDR3 nucleotides: TGTGCCAGCAGTGGGGACAGGGTGCGGCTGTTTTTT. The V gene is TRBV6-4, the J gene TRBJ2-2; 9 positions agree with TRBD1. The CDR3 is 12 residues long. Germline V gene sequence: CDR1 MRHNA, CDR2 SNTAGT. V gave up 4 bases and J gave up 13 bases; unmatched junction bases: 4.

As to this clonotype: This sequence may be a read error, since a much larger clone differs from it by one base. The chain recombines TRBV28 with TRBJ2-7; D may be TRBD2 (5 bases). Germline CDR1 is MDHEN and CDR2 is SYDVKM. This CDR3 is built from 14 residues. V gave up 5 bases and J gave up 6 bases, with 17 bases separating them. The CDR3 DNA reads as TGTGCCAGCAGTCCCCCCCTCCAAGGGAGCGAGCAGTACTTC. This gives the protein CASSPPLQGSEQYF.

The chain recombines TRBV30 with TRBJ1-5, with 8 bases fitting TRBD1. Trimming removed 0 bases from V and 6 bases from J; junction bases left unmatched: 4. Germline V gene sequence: CDR1 GTSNPN, CDR2 SVGIG (reference sequence). The CDR3 is 14 residues long. CDR3 in DNA: TGTGCCTGGAGTGTCGGACAGGGCAGTCAGCCCCAGCATTTT. It is translated as CAWSVGQGSQPQHF.

This clonotype was observed a few times. This chain uses TRBV28 with TRBJ2-1; D might be TRBD1 or TRBD2, each matching 5 bases. Germline V CDR1 and CDR2: MDHEN, SYDVKM. CDR3 length equals 16 residues. Trimming left V 4 bases short and J 4 bases short, with 17 bases between. This CDR3 reads CASSSSGRERYNEQFF. The CDR3, as DNA: TGTGCCAGCAGTTCATCAGGCAGGGAGCGATACAATGAGCAGTTCTTC.